These 22 T cell receptor beta chains were sequenced from one sample in a study of cytomegalovirus exposure and HLA in healthy donors. The primer mix had 60 Vbeta and 13 Jbeta primers. Some clones are missing from TCRdb's copy, which holds only in-frame ones; the method was immunoSEQ multiplex PCR. Of about 140,000 clones detected, roughly 82% appear once; the ten largest clones hold roughly 3.2%. The sequencing input was PBMCs. The receptors were sampled from a young man in good health and CMV-seropositive.

The rearrangement joins TRBV5-1 to TRBJ1-5; D is unclear. This CDR3 spans 14 amino acids. With 7 bases removed from V and 0 bases from J, the gap between germline ends came to 11 bases. Germline-derived CDR1 and CDR2 are SGHRS and YFSETQ. Here the CDR3 reads CASSIDYSNQPQHF. The CDR3 DNA sequence: TGCGCCAGCTCGATAGACTATAGCAATCAGCCCCAGCATTTT.

The CDR3 region has the DNA TGCGCCAGCAGCTTGGCCCCGGGTAGAGCCGGGGAGCTGTTTTTT. Protein: CASSLAPGRAGELFF. The gene calls are TRBV5-1 and TRBJ2-2; D unresolved. The V and J ends lost 0 bases and 6 bases respectively, with 12 bases between them. The CDR3 spans 15 residues. Germline assignment: CDR1 SGHRS and CDR2 YFSETQ.

The chain has TRBV14 and TRBJ2-7; TRBD2 is a possible D gene (6 bases). This CDR3 spans 13 amino acids. CDR1 is SGHDN, CDR2 FVKESK, per germline. Deletions cut 4 bases from V and 6 bases from J, with 13 bases between. CDR3 sequence reads: CASSPPGRGEQYF. DNA of the CDR3: TGTGCCAGCAGCCCCCCAGGGCGGGGCGAGCAGTACTTC.

The genes are TRBV5-1 and TRBJ2-1; maybe TRBD2 (6 bases). The CDR3 is 17 amino acids. Per germline, CDR1 SGHRS and CDR2 YFSETQ. Trimming shortened V by 0 bases and J by 7 bases, and 20 bases separated the two germline ends. The CDR3 is CASSLGGGLHVGNEQFF. The CDR3 region has the DNA TGCGCCAGCAGCTTGGGGGGCGGACTACACGTGGGGAATGAGCAGTTCTTC.

The J gene is TRBJ2-5, the V gene TRBV5-1; no firm D call. V gave up 1 base and J gave up 5 bases, with 9 bases separating them. The CDR3 consists of 13 residues. In germline, CDR1 is SGHRS, CDR2 YFSETQ. Here the CDR3 DNA reads TGCGCCAGCAGCTTGATACTTGAGGAGACCCAGTACTTC. Translating it yields CASSLILEETQYF.

This chain links TRBV5-1 with TRBJ2-7; no clear D. V lost 2 bases to trimming and J lost 2 bases, with 8 bases between them. CDR3 length: 13 amino acids. CDR1 is SGHRS, CDR2 YFSETQ, per germline. The CDR3: CASSFPGAYEQYF. The DNA for the CDR3 is TGCGCCAGCAGCTTCCCAGGTGCCTACGAGCAGTACTTC. The whole variable domain, remainder taken from reference TRBV5-1 and TRBJ2-7, is KAGVTQTPRYLIKTRGQQVTLSCSPISGHRSVSWYQQTPGQGLQFLFEYFSETQRNKGNFPGRFSGRQFSNSRSEMNVSTLELGDSALYLCASSFPGAYEQYFGPGTRLTVT.

In the case of this clone: At the DNA level, this CDR3 is encoded by other sequences in the same sample as well. This chain uses TRBV27 with TRBJ2-7; D is perhaps TRBD2 (6 bases). V dropped 2 bases and J dropped 7 bases, with 9 bases sitting between them. Germline V lookup: CDR1 MNHEY, CDR2 SMNVEV (reference sequence). The CDR3 extends over 12 amino acids. The chain's CDR3 is CASSLGGSEQYF. The CDR3 nucleotides are TGTGCCAGCAGTTTAGGGGGGTCGGAGCAGTACTTC.

This chain connects TRBV5-5 to TRBJ1-4; possibly TRBD1 for D (5 bases). This CDR3 has 14 residues. The V gene's germline CDR1 is SGHKS and CDR2 YYEKEE (reference sequence). Between the trimmed V and J ends, which lost 3 bases and 4 bases, there was a span of 10 bases. CDR3 sequence: CASSYGRDNEKLFF. CDR3 sequence (DNA): TGTGCCAGCAGCTACGGCAGGGATAATGAAAAACTGTTTTTT.

This clone showed up just a few times. The chain employs TRBV6-5 and TRBJ2-1; 9 nucleotides line up with TRBD2. Germline CDR1 and CDR2: MNHEY and SVGAGI. V dropped 8 bases and J dropped 7; count of bases not matched to a gene: 6. The CDR3 spans 13 residues. In DNA, the CDR3 is TGTGCCAGCTCGCGGGAGGGCAGGAATGAGCAGTTCTTC. Translating gives CASSREGRNEQFF.

CDR3 amino acids: CASSLVRTLTEAFF. CDR3 in DNA: TGTGCCAGCAGCTTAGTTCGCACTCTGACTGAAGCTTTCTTT. The V call is TRBV7-9, the J call TRBJ1-1; D unclear. Per the germline V gene, CDR1 is SEHNR and CDR2 is FQNEAQ (reference sequence). V lost 1 base and J lost 5, with 11 bases in between. This CDR3 has 14 residues.

The chain has TRBV2 and TRBJ2-7, with D perhaps TRBD2 (7 bases). Per the germline V gene, CDR1 is SNHLY and CDR2 is FYNNEI. Deletions cut 2 bases from V and 2 bases from J, with 19 bases between. This CDR3 region has 17 residues. The CDR3 DNA is TGTGCCAGCAGTGAATTCCAGTCCAGCGGGACAACCTACGAGCAGTACTTC. Protein sequence: CASSEFQSSGTTYEQYF.

The gene calls are TRBV19 and TRBJ2-1; 8 positions agree with TRBD1. Germline V lookup: CDR1 LNHDA, CDR2 SQIVND (reference sequence). The CDR3 extends over 12 amino acids. The ends lost 3 bases at V and 9 bases at J; junction bases unmatched: 1. The CDR3 bases are TGTGCCAGTAGTATCACAGGGGGTGAGCAGTTCTTC. It codes for CASSITGGEQFF.

The rearrangement links TRBV5-1 to TRBJ1-1, with no clear D. The CDR3 is 14 residues long. The V and J ends lost 2 bases and 5 bases respectively, with 13 bases between them. Germline CDR1 SGHRS, CDR2 YFSETQ. This CDR3 is CASSLGLEQTEAFF. The CDR3 coding sequence is TGCGCCAGCAGCTTAGGACTCGAGCAGACTGAAGCTTTCTTT. Full variable domain (missing parts from reference TRBV5-1 and TRBJ1-1): KAGVTQTPRYLIKTRGQQVTLSCSPISGHRSVSWYQQTPGQGLQFLFEYFSETQRNKGNFPGRFSGRQFSNSRSEMNVSTLELGDSALYLCASSLGLEQTEAFFGQGTRLTVV.

This sequence joins TRBV6-5 and TRBJ2-2; 7 bases agree with TRBD1. The CDR3 is 12 amino acids. Germline V gives CDR1 MNHEY, CDR2 SVGAGI. The trim removed 7 bases at V and 5 bases at J, leaving 1 base unmatched. CDR3 in amino acids: CASMTGTGELFF. CDR3 nucleotides: TGTGCCAGCATGACAGGGACCGGGGAGCTGTTTTTT.

This chain joins TRBV19 and TRBJ1-1; the match to TRBD1 covers 7 bases. Germline CDR1 LNHDA, CDR2 SQIVND (reference sequence). CDR3 length equals 16 residues. After removal of 5 bases from V and 3 bases from J, the junction contained 12 bases not matched to a gene. CDR3 amino acids: CASSEAGTAIYTEAFF. CDR3 sequence (DNA): TGTGCCAGTAGTGAGGCAGGGACAGCCATTTACACTGAAGCTTTCTTT.

V usage is TRBV5-1 and J usage is TRBJ2-1, with D uncertain. The germline V and J ends were trimmed by 1 base and 4 bases, with 6 bases remaining between them. The length of the CDR3 is 13 residues. Germline CDR1 and CDR2: SGHRS and YFSETQ. CDR3 DNA sequence: TGCGCCAGCAGCTTGATGTCTTACAATGAGCAGTTCTTC. The encoded protein is CASSLMSYNEQFF.

J is TRBJ1-2 and V is TRBV28; 8 nucleotides align to TRBD1. V trimming: 6 bases; J trimming: 4 bases; junction bases outside the gene matches: 4. The germline V gene has CDR1 MDHEN and CDR2 SYDVKM. The CDR3 is made up of 13 amino acids. The CDR3 spells CASSLTGGYGYTF. The DNA of the CDR3 is TGTGCCAGCAGCCTCACAGGGGGCTATGGCTACACCTTC.

This clone was counted a few times. The rearrangement uses TRBV6-5 and TRBJ1-5, with no clear D. CDR1 is MNHEY, CDR2 SVGAGI, per germline. The CDR3 is 14 amino acids. Trimming left V 3 bases short and J 4 bases short, with 10 bases between. CDR3 sequence (DNA): TGTGCCAGCAGTTATTCGGCGGCGAATCAGCCCCAGCATTTT. The encoded protein is CASSYSAANQPQHF.

This clone was recorded once. The chain is built from TRBV5-1 and TRBJ2-7, with 12 bases identical to TRBD1. V gave up 4 bases and J gave up 5 bases; unmatched junction bases: 7. The V gene's germline CDR1 is SGHRS and CDR2 YFSETQ. This CDR3 region has 15 residues. CDR3 residues: CASSLEGQGANEQYF. The CDR3, as DNA: TGCGCCAGCAGCCTAGAGGGACAGGGGGCGAACGAGCAGTACTTC. Supplemented by reference TRBV5-1 and TRBJ2-7, the full variable domain reads KAGVTQTPRYLIKTRGQQVTLSCSPISGHRSVSWYQQTPGQGLQFLFEYFSETQRNKGNFPGRFSGRQFSNSRSEMNVSTLELGDSALYLCASSLEGQGANEQYFGPGTRLTVT.

The chain employs TRBV7-2 and TRBJ2-3, with 11 bases lining up with TRBD2. J was trimmed by 5 bases and V by 2 bases; bases with no gene match: 6. This CDR3 region has 16 residues. Germline CDR1 and CDR2: SGHTA and FQGNSA. The CDR3 loop reads CASSLLSLAGGDTQYF. The CDR3 bases are TGTGCCAGCAGCTTATTATCTCTAGCGGGAGGAGATACGCAGTATTTT.

This chain uses TRBV27 with TRBJ2-4; weak D call: TRBD2 (7 bases). The CDR3 runs 17 residues. The germline V gene encodes CDR1 MNHEY and CDR2 SMNVEV (reference sequence). The V end lost 0 bases, the J end lost 0 bases, and 12 bases lay between the germline ends. This CDR3 reads CASSLSGRGGAKNIQYF. In DNA form, the CDR3 reads TGTGCCAGCAGTTTATCGGGAAGGGGGGGAGCCAAAAACATTCAGTACTTC.

A note on this clone: At one end the junction does not follow the germline gene, possibly because of a read error. The same CDR3 also results from other DNA sequences found in this sample. The chain employs TRBV30 and TRBJ1-4; D ambiguous. This CDR3 is 11 amino acids long. Germline CDR1 reads GTSNPN; CDR2 reads SVGIG (reference sequence). The CDR3 bases are TGCGCCTTACAGCCTAATGAAAAACTGTTTTTT. Translating it yields CALQPNEKLFF.